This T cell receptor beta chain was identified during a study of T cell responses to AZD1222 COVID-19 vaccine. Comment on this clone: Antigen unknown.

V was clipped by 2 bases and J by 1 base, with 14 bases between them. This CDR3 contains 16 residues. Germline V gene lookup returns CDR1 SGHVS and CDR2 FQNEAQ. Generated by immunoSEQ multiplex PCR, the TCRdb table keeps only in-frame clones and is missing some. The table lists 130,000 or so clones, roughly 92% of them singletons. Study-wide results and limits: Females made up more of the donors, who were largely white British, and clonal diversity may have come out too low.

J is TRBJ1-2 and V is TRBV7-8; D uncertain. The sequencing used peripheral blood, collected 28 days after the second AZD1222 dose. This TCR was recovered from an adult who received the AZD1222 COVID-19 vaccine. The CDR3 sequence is CASSLYGPDLNYGYTF. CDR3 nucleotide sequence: TGTGCCAGCAGCTTATATGGACCCGATCTTAACTATGGCTACACCTTC.